This is a list of T cell receptor beta chains from one sample in a study of T cells in Graves' hyperthyroidism and ophthalmopathy. TCRdb fed the multiplex PCR reads into MiXCR, producing one record per CDR3 protein. The data show around 720,000 distinct CDR3 sequences, about 35% seen once. The material sequenced was blood. The receptors derive from a woman in her forties with Graves' hyperthyroidism. Both conserved end residues are part of each CDR3. Each record gives: J gene, D gene, clone size, V gene, CDR3 length, CDR3 protein, CDR3 DNA. The D gene is left open where the match is weak. Rows give clone size only sometimes, using once, few, many, or a class for an expanded clone.

J gene: TRBJ2-5
D gene: -
clone size: -
V gene: TRBV12-3/TRBV12-4
CDR3 length: 13
CDR3 protein: CASSFRDGETQYF
CDR3 DNA: TGTGCCAGCAGTTTTCGGGACGGGGAGACCCAGTACTTC

J gene: TRBJ1-2
D gene: -
clone size: -
V gene: TRBV11-2
CDR3 length: 14
CDR3 protein: CASSRSGSNYGYTF
CDR3 DNA: TGTGCCAGCAGCCGGTCAGGATCTAACTATGGCTACACCTTC

J gene: TRBJ1-2
D gene: -
clone size: -
V gene: TRBV10-3
CDR3 length: 17
CDR3 protein: CAISESTVSRGIYGYTF
CDR3 DNA: TGTGCCATCAGTGAGTCGACCGTGAGCCGGGGTATCTATGGCTACACCTTC

J gene: TRBJ2-7
D gene: TRBD2
clone size: -
V gene: TRBV6-6
CDR3 length: 15
CDR3 protein: CASSEPASGRYEQYF
CDR3 DNA: TGTGCCAGCAGTGAACCGGCTAGCGGGAGGTACGAGCAGTACTTC

J gene: TRBJ2-7
D gene: TRBD2
clone size: few
V gene: TRBV20-1
CDR3 length: 16
CDR3 protein: CSARDWAGGPSGEQYF
CDR3 DNA: TGCAGTGCTAGAGATTGGGCGGGAGGCCCCTCGGGCGAGCAGTACTTC

J gene: TRBJ1-4
D gene: -
clone size: many
V gene: TRBV29-1
CDR3 length: 14
CDR3 protein: CSVVAKGTSEKLFF
CDR3 DNA: TGCAGCGTTGTAGCGAAGGGAACATCGGAAAAACTGTTTTTT

J gene: TRBJ1-6
D gene: -
clone size: -
V gene: TRBV25-1
CDR3 length: 15
CDR3 protein: CANDPKEGGNSPLHF
CDR3 DNA: TGTGCCAACGACCCCAAAGAGGGGGGTAATTCACCCCTCCACTTT

J gene: TRBJ1-3
D gene: -
clone size: few
V gene: TRBV30
CDR3 length: 12
CDR3 protein: CAWRRESDTIYF
CDR3 DNA: TGTGCCTGGAGACGGGAATCGGACACCATATATTTT

J gene: TRBJ2-2
D gene: -
clone size: -
V gene: TRBV9
CDR3 length: 20
CDR3 protein: CASSVLPGFQRRMNTGELFF
CDR3 DNA: TGTGCCAGCAGCGTACTTCCAGGGTTTCAGCGTCGTATGAACACCGGGGAGCTGTTTTTT

J gene: TRBJ2-2
D gene: TRBD1
clone size: -
V gene: TRBV6-1
CDR3 length: 14
CDR3 protein: CASSRGDRDGELFF
CDR3 DNA: TGTGCCAGCAGTCGGGGGGACAGGGACGGGGAGCTGTTTTTT

J gene: TRBJ1-1
D gene: -
clone size: -
V gene: TRBV5-1
CDR3 length: 17
CDR3 protein: CASRNTERPQGDTEAFF
CDR3 DNA: TGCGCCAGCAGGAACACCGAACGACCCCAGGGAGACACTGAAGCTTTCTTT

J gene: TRBJ1-1
D gene: -
clone size: many
V gene: TRBV7-9
CDR3 length: 13
CDR3 protein: CASLGPQSTEAFF
CDR3 DNA: TGTGCCAGCCTGGGACCGCAGAGCACTGAAGCTTTCTTT

J gene: TRBJ1-1
D gene: TRBD1
clone size: many
V gene: TRBV9
CDR3 length: 14
CDR3 protein: CASSVGTANTEAFF
CDR3 DNA: TGTGCCAGCAGCGTCGGGACAGCGAACACTGAAGCTTTCTTT

J gene: TRBJ2-7
D gene: -
clone size: -
V gene: TRBV4-3
CDR3 length: 15
CDR3 protein: CASSQVGGAYSEQYF
CDR3 DNA: TGCGCCAGCAGCCAAGTGGGGGGGGCGTACTCCGAGCAGTACTTC

J gene: TRBJ1-4
D gene: -
clone size: -
V gene: TRBV7-2
CDR3 length: 15
CDR3 protein: CASSFAGTVGEKLFF
CDR3 DNA: TGTGCCAGCAGCTTTGCCGGGACGGTGGGTGAAAAACTGTTTTTT

J gene: TRBJ1-6
D gene: -
clone size: few
V gene: TRBV7-9
CDR3 length: 20
CDR3 protein: CASSPSYTLRGDSYNSPLHF
CDR3 DNA: TGTGCCAGCAGCCCGAGCTACACGTTAAGGGGGGACTCCTATAATTCACCCCTCCACTTT